This T cell receptor beta chain was recorded in a study of early T cells in non-severe SARS-CoV-2 infection. Study overall: It was bulk RNA from unsorted whole blood that was sequenced, and the chains were unpaired.

This clonotype turned up a few times. The antigen remains unidentified. Study-level findings and limits: Anti-spike CD8 specificities were favored by VDJdb matching, whose results missed private and CD4 specificities.

Using its own MiXCR run on the 5' RACE reads, TCRdb lists one record per CDR3 protein. There are tens of thousands of distinct CDR3 sequences in the sample; over 4% occur only once, and 4% to 5% lies in the top ten. V was pared by 5 bases and J by 6 bases, with 10 bases of the junction left unmatched. This CDR3 has 15 residues. CDR1 and CDR2 (germline): LGHDT, YNNKEL (reference sequence). The rearrangement uses TRBV3-1 and TRBJ2-7; TRBD1 matches 10 bases. The sequenced sample consisted of whole blood. This TCR came from an adult who was a healthcare worker with PCR-confirmed SARS-CoV-2 infection or an uninfected control (not recorded which). The CDR3, as DNA: TGTGCCAGCAGCACCCTCCCGGGACAGGGGACCGAGCAGTACTTC. Its translation is CASSTLPGQGTEQYF.